The next 20 T cell receptor beta chains were all read from a single sample in a study of persistence of HIV-infected CD4 T cells. The libraries were made with immunoSEQ version 4 in survey mode. Produced via immunoSEQ multiplex PCR; TCRdb's table is partial and in-frame only. The repertoire holds 40,000 to 50,000 clones, with around 80% as singletons. The stimulus was lysate of CMV-infected fibroblasts, approximately 9.6 ug/mL. Sorted nonresponding memory CD4+ T cells were CD40L-negative, CD69-negative, CD45RO-high. Their target antigens are unknown. The sample in question was CD4+ T cells sorted from PBMCs after approximately 20-hour stimulation, obtained from a patient who received antiretroviral therapy. The receptors derive from an adult man with HIV who was CMV-seropositive.

This chain links TRBV7-2 with TRBJ1-3, with 7 nucleotides matching TRBD1. Germline V gene lookup returns CDR1 SGHTA and CDR2 FQGNSA. CDR3 length: 14 amino acids. The ends lost 8 bases at V and 1 base at J; junction bases unmatched: 5. CDR3 protein: CASGRGGSGNTIYF. The CDR3, as DNA: TGTGCCAGCGGCAGGGGGGGGTCTGGAAACACCATATATTTT.

The chain joins TRBV7-7 to TRBJ2-3; D is uncertain. This CDR3 has 15 amino acids. The V end was cut by 2 bases, the J end by 2 bases, with 11 bases between. The germline V gene has CDR1 SSHAT and CDR2 FNYEAQ (reference sequence). The CDR3 sequence: CASSLRLDVTDTQYF. The CDR3, as DNA: TGTGCCAGCAGCTTACGTCTAGATGTCACAGATACGCAGTATTTT.

The J gene is TRBJ1-1, the V gene TRBV19; possible D gene TRBD1, 5 bases. V was cut by 5 bases and J by 7 bases, with 23 bases left in between. The CDR3 length is 16 residues. The germline gives CDR1 LNHDA, CDR2 SQIVND (reference sequence). This CDR3 reads CASSAGHRSRASEAFF. CDR3 DNA sequence: TGTGCCAGTAGTGCTGGACACAGGTCGCGGGCCAGTGAAGCTTTCTTT.

This clone occurred once. The chain is built from TRBV29-1 and TRBJ1-5; D may be TRBD1 (6 bases). This CDR3 contains 14 residues. Trimming took 4 bases from V and 0 from J, leaving 10 bases between them. CDR1 is SQVTM and CDR2 is ANQGSEA in the germline V gene. The CDR3 here is CSVGTDYSNQPQHF. In nucleotides, the CDR3 is TGCAGCGTTGGGACAGACTATAGCAATCAGCCCCAGCATTTT. The full variable domain, with the rest looked up from reference TRBV29-1 and TRBJ1-5, is SAVISQKPSRDICQRGTSLTIQCQVDSQVTMMFWYRQQPGQSLTLIATANQGSEATYESGFVIDKFPISRPNLTFSTLTVSNMSPEDSSIYLCSVGTDYSNQPQHFGDGTRLSIL.

The genes are TRBV10-3 and TRBJ1-1; D perhaps matches TRBD1 (5 bases). V shed 2 bases and J shed 4 bases, with 8 bases lying between them. CDR1 ENHRY and CDR2 SYGVKD come from the germline V gene. This CDR3 spans 13 amino acids. The CDR3 DNA follows: TGTGCCATCAGTGAGGCGGGGACCACTGAAGCTTTCTTT. This encodes CAISEAGTTEAFF.

This clone was seen a single time. The chain is built from TRBV6-5 and TRBJ2-5; D remains ambiguous. V dropped 0 bases and J dropped 2 bases, with 4 bases sitting between them. In germline, CDR1 is MNHEY, CDR2 SVGAGI. This CDR3 region has 13 residues. The CDR3 spells CASSYSGQETQYF. The DNA of the CDR3 is TGTGCCAGCAGTTACTCGGGACAAGAGACCCAGTACTTC.

The V gene is TRBV4-3, the J gene TRBJ2-1; D tentatively fits TRBD1 or TRBD2 (5 bases each). Trimming cost V 4 bases and J 2 bases, with 21 bases left between them. In germline, CDR1 is LGHNA, CDR2 YSLEER. This CDR3 contains 18 residues. This chain's CDR3 is CASSPQMGPGGPYNEQFF. CDR3 nucleotide sequence: TGCGCCAGCAGCCCCCAAATGGGGCCCGGAGGCCCCTACAATGAGCAGTTCTTC.

Turning to this clone: Its ends do not fully match the called genes, so a read error is possible. J is TRBJ1-5 and V is TRBV6-1; D not certain. Germline CDR1 MNHNS, CDR2 SASEGT. The CDR3 is 16 residues long. The DNA of the CDR3 is TGTGCCAGCAGTCAAGCGGGAGGGATCGGCAATCAGCCCCAGCATTTT. Its protein product is CASSQAGGIGNQPQHF.

CDR3 in DNA: TGCGCCACGCGGCAGGACCCTAGTCCCGGGGAGCTGTTTTTT. This translates into CATRQDPSPGELFF. The chain uses TRBV5-1 and TRBJ2-2; D is unresolved. CDR1 is SGHRS, CDR2 YFSETQ, per germline. The CDR3 totals 14 residues. V was cut by 9 bases and J by 6 bases, with 18 bases left in between.

The chain couples TRBV29-1 to TRBJ2-7; a possible D gene is TRBD1 (6 bases). The V gene lost 7 bases and the J gene lost 5 bases, with 18 bases spanning the gap. CDR3 length: 13 amino acids. Germline V gene data show CDR1 as SQVTM and CDR2 as ANQGSEA. The CDR3 reads CSADQTGNDEQYF. The CDR3 DNA is TGCAGCGCTGACCAAACAGGGAACGACGAGCAGTACTTC.

The V gene is TRBV18, the J gene TRBJ1-1; D gene ambiguous. Per germline, CDR1 KGHSH and CDR2 LQKENI. V lost 2 bases and J lost 2, with 9 bases in between. The CDR3 covers 14 residues. CDR3 protein: CASSPMIGNTEAFF. The CDR3 nucleotides are TGTGCCAGCTCACCAATGATTGGAAACACTGAAGCTTTCTTT.

V gene TRBV29-1 combines with J gene TRBJ1-4, with a weak D call TRBD1 (5 bases). Germline V lookup: CDR1 SQVTM, CDR2 ANQGSEA. This CDR3 spans 13 amino acids. With 2 bases removed from V and 6 bases from J, the gap between germline ends came to 10 bases. The CDR3, as DNA: TGCAGCGTTGAAAAGGGGAAGGATGAAAAACTGTTTTTT. The encoded protein is CSVEKGKDEKLFF.

The chain recombines TRBV19 with TRBJ2-3; no clear D. CDR3 length equals 13 residues. Per germline, CDR1 LNHDA and CDR2 SQIVND (reference sequence). The V end was cut by 6 bases, the J end by 5 bases, with 12 bases between. The DNA of the CDR3 is TGTGCCAGTAGCCGACTCCACGGAGATACGCAGTATTTT. This codes for CASSRLHGDTQYF.

This sequence joins TRBV6-1 and TRBJ1-3, with TRBD1 as a possible D gene (5 bases). The germline V gene encodes CDR1 MNHNS and CDR2 SASEGT. The CDR3 sequence is 13 residues long. V gave up 1 base and J gave up 10 bases, with 11 bases separating them. The CDR3 DNA is TGTGCCAGCAGTGAAGGGTTCCGGGGGACCATATATTTT. It encodes CASSEGFRGTIYF.

V and J are TRBV7-2 and TRBJ1-1, with D hard to call. The length of the CDR3 is 14 residues. With 3 bases removed from V and 1 base from J, the gap between germline ends came to 9 bases. Germline CDR1 reads SGHTA; CDR2 reads FQGNSA. The CDR3, as DNA: TGTGCCAGCAGCTTTAGTCGACAGAACACTGAAGCTTTCTTT. Protein: CASSFSRQNTEAFF.

DNA of the CDR3: TGCGCCACCCGGTGGGGGGTGAACACTGAAGCTTTCTTT. Translated: CATRWGVNTEAFF. The chain carries TRBV5-1 and TRBJ1-1; D might be TRBD1 (5 bases). The germline gives CDR1 SGHRS, CDR2 YFSETQ. The CDR3 is made up of 13 amino acids. V was pared by 9 bases and J by 0 bases, with 12 bases between.

V is TRBV4-3 and J is TRBJ2-7; TRBD2 might be the D (6 bases). The CDR3 spans 17 residues. Germline loops: CDR1 LGHNA, CDR2 YSLEER. With 3 bases removed from V and 2 bases from J, the gap between germline ends came to 20 bases. CDR3 region: CASSHLSGAGPAYEQYF. The CDR3 nucleotides read TGCGCCAGCAGCCACCTAAGTGGGGCGGGACCAGCCTACGAGCAGTACTTC.

The chain combines TRBV30 with TRBJ1-4; D remains unclear. V gave up 0 bases and J gave up 2 bases, with 16 bases separating them. The CDR3 extends over 17 amino acids. Germline lookup yields CDR1 GTSNPN and CDR2 SVGIG (reference sequence). For the CDR3, the DNA is TGTGCCTGGAGTGTCCCTCACCCCGGGAAGACTAATGAAAAACTGTTTTTT. This gives the protein CAWSVPHPGKTNEKLFF. Full variable domain (rest looked up from reference TRBV30 and TRBJ1-4): SQTIHQWPATLVQPVGSPLSLECTVEGTSNPNLYWYRQAAGRGLQLLFYSVGIGQISSEVPQNLSASRPQDRQFILSSKKLLLSDSGFYLCAWSVPHPGKTNEKLFFGSGTQLSVL.

This clone was seen a handful of times. V and J are TRBV4-2 and TRBJ2-7; 7 bases agree with TRBD2. CDR1 and CDR2 from the germline V gene are LGHNA and YNFKEQ. With V trimmed by 0 bases and J by 2 bases, 7 bases remained unmatched. The CDR3 contains 16 residues. Here the CDR3 DNA reads TGTGCCAGCAGCCAAGAGGGTATCGGGAGGCCCTACGAGCAGTACTTC. Encoded protein: CASSQEGIGRPYEQYF.

The rearrangement joins TRBV18 to TRBJ1-4; D remains unclear. Trimming took 2 bases from V and 8 from J, leaving 6 bases between them. CDR3 length: 12 amino acids. The germline gives CDR1 KGHSH, CDR2 LQKENI. The CDR3 DNA reads TGTGCCAGCTCACCAGACCGGGAAAAACTGTTTTTT. Translating gives CASSPDREKLFF. Drawing the rest from reference TRBV18 and TRBJ1-4, the complete variable domain is NAGVMQNPRHLVRRRGQEARLRCSPMKGHSHVYWYRQLPEEGLKFMVYLQKENIIDESGMPKERFSAEFPKEGPSILRIQQVVRGDSAAYFCASSPDREKLFFGSGTQLSVL.